What follows are 27 T cell receptor beta chains derived from one specimen sequenced in a study of blood T cells in healthy people across ages (dated by TCRdb to 2014 to 2015). The method was 5' RACE. The listed sequencing device is Illumina HiSeq 2500. A second about 7 to 11 cycle PCR used a sample-barcoded 5' primer and a J-beta primer mix. TCRdb trimmed the raw reads at Q25, called clones with MiXCR and kept productive beta chains. Every distinct CDR3 protein forms one entry, paired with its most common genes and DNA. This sample holds around 990,000 distinct CDR3 sequences; more than 30% were observed only once. The ten top clones hold 13% of the sample. Sequencing was done on a sample of blood. The receptors derive from a man younger than 35 in good health.

This clonotype occurred a few times. This chain connects TRBV7-2 to TRBJ2-5; D is unclear. There are 14 residues in the CDR3. V was cut by 1 base and J by 0 bases, with 6 bases left in between. The germline gives CDR1 SGHTA, CDR2 FQGNSA. The CDR3 bases are TGTGCCAGCAGCTTAGACTATAACCAAGAGACCCAGTACTTC. It yields the protein CASSLDYNQETQYF.

This clonotype has a handful of counts. The chain recombines TRBV14 with TRBJ2-1, with D possibly being TRBD1 (6 bases). Germline V gene sequence: CDR1 SGHDN, CDR2 FVKESK. The CDR3 sequence is 13 residues long. V lost 4 bases and J 9 bases, leaving 13 bases between the germline ends. The CDR3 DNA follows: TGTGCCAGCAGCCTTCACAGGGTGGGTGAGCAGTTCTTC. Translated, it gives CASSLHRVGEQFF.

V gene TRBV20-1 combines with J gene TRBJ2-3; 9 bases line up with TRBD2. With 6 bases clipped from V and 0 bases from J, the junction kept 7 bases outside the gene matches. CDR1 is DFQATT and CDR2 is SNEGSKA in the germline V gene (reference sequence). This CDR3 contains 15 residues. The CDR3 loop reads CSAKAGTSSTDTQYF. In nucleotides, the CDR3 is TGCAGTGCCAAAGCCGGGACTAGCAGCACAGATACGCAGTATTTT.

J is TRBJ1-1 and V is TRBV5-1; weak D call: TRBD1 (5 bases). CDR1 and CDR2 (germline): SGHRS, YFSETQ. The CDR3 has 14 amino acids. Trimming took 4 bases from V and 1 from J, leaving 11 bases between them. The CDR3 coding sequence is TGCGCCAGCAGCCAAGAAACAGGGAACACTGAAGCTTTCTTT. Amino acids: CASSQETGNTEAFF.

This clonotype was observed a single time. The gene calls are TRBV12-3 or TRBV12-4 and TRBJ2-2; 7 positions agree with TRBD1. The CDR3 contains 16 residues. J gave up 3 bases and V 6 bases, and 10 bases lay outside the gene matches. CDR3 region: CASSRQGLAYTGELFF. The CDR3 nucleotides are TGTGCCAGCAGCCGACAGGGCCTTGCCTACACCGGGGAGCTGTTTTTT.

The rearrangement links TRBV4-2 to TRBJ1-2; D is possibly TRBD1 (5 bases). Trimming removed 0 bases at V and 2 bases at J, with 16 bases between. CDR3 size: 17 residues. Germline V lookup: CDR1 LGHNA, CDR2 YNFKEQ. The CDR3, as DNA: TGTGCCAGCAGCCAAGACTGGTATGAGGGGCGAAACTATGGCTACACCTTC. It translates to CASSQDWYEGRNYGYTF.

J is TRBJ2-2 and V is TRBV25-1; no clear D. Germline V lookup: CDR1 MGHDK, CDR2 SYGVNS. The CDR3 has 13 amino acids. The V gene lost 0 bases and the J gene lost 6 bases, with 5 bases spanning the gap. The CDR3 here is CASSEYGPGELFF. DNA of the CDR3: TGTGCCAGCAGTGAATATGGTCCCGGGGAGCTGTTTTTT.

The rearrangement joins TRBV6-2 or TRBV6-3 to TRBJ2-3, with 7 bases lining up with TRBD1. This CDR3 contains 16 residues. Germline V CDR1 and CDR2: MNHEY, SVGEGT. V shed 5 bases, J shed 4 bases, and the junction held 12 bases outside the gene matches. This chain's CDR3 is CASSTNRGNLPDTQYF. In nucleotides, the CDR3 is TGTGCCAGCAGTACAAACAGGGGAAACTTACCAGATACGCAGTATTTT.

The V gene is TRBV24-1, the J gene TRBJ2-3, with 10 bases that match TRBD2. The length of the CDR3 is 18 residues. Germline V gene sequence: CDR1 KGHDR, CDR2 SFDVKD. The trim removed 0 bases at V and 0 bases at J, leaving 5 bases unmatched. DNA for the CDR3: TGTGCCACCAGTGATTTGTCCCTTAGCGGGGGGAGCACAGATACGCAGTATTTT. Encoded protein: CATSDLSLSGGSTDTQYF.

This chain uses TRBV24-1 with TRBJ2-1; weak D call: TRBD1 (6 bases). CDR3 size: 16 residues. Germline CDR1 KGHDR, CDR2 SFDVKD. V was pared by 2 bases and J by 6 bases, with 16 bases between. The CDR3 reads CATSDSSRDTPNEQFF. The CDR3, as DNA: TGTGCCACCAGTGATTCCAGTAGGGACACCCCCAATGAGCAGTTCTTC.

This clonotype was observed a few times. V usage is TRBV6-5 and J usage is TRBJ2-7, with D possibly matching TRBD1 (6 bases). This CDR3 is 15 amino acids long. Germline lookup yields CDR1 MNHEY and CDR2 SVGAGI. V dropped 4 bases and J dropped 1 base, with 14 bases sitting between them. DNA of the CDR3: TGTGCCAGCAGTTCATCAGGGGATCCATCCTACGAGCAGTACTTC. It translates to CASSSSGDPSYEQYF.

This clonotype appeared a single time. The gene calls are TRBV6-1 and TRBJ2-5, with 8 bases that match TRBD2. V lost 5 bases, J lost 11 bases, and 19 bases stayed unmatched. Germline loops: CDR1 MNHNS, CDR2 SASEGT. This CDR3 is built from 16 residues. This CDR3 is CASSRGGSGVFNEQYF. The CDR3 region has the DNA TGTGCCAGCAGTCGAGGGGGTAGCGGGGTCTTTAATGAGCAGTACTTC.

This clonotype was seen repeatedly, ten times or more. The chain couples TRBV4-3 to TRBJ1-4; D is unclear. V was cut by 3 bases and J by 4 bases, with 12 bases left in between. This CDR3 has 15 amino acids. Germline V gives CDR1 LGHNA, CDR2 YSLEER. The CDR3 loop is CASSHQAAYNEKLFF. Written as DNA, the CDR3 is TGCGCCAGCAGCCACCAGGCAGCTTATAATGAAAAACTGTTTTTT.

The sample holds many counts of this clonotype. The CDR3 reads CASSLEIAGSYQETQYF. CDR3 coding DNA: TGTGCCAGCAGTTTGGAAATAGCGGGGTCTTACCAAGAGACCCAGTACTTC. The rearrangement links TRBV12-3 or TRBV12-4 to TRBJ2-5; 8 bases fit TRBD2. This CDR3 is built from 17 residues. With 3 bases clipped from V and 0 bases from J, the junction kept 9 bases outside the gene matches.

With regard to this clonotype: The junction and the germline gene differ at one end; a read error may be behind it. The chain recombines TRBV5-6 with TRBJ1-2; tentatively, D is TRBD1 (5 bases). Germline V lookup: CDR1 SGHDT, CDR2 YYEEEE. The CDR3 has 14 residues. CDR3 coding DNA: TGTGTCAGCAGCTTGGATCAGGGCGGGAATGGCTACACCTTC. It translates to CVSSLDQGGNGYTF.

The V call is TRBV12-3 or TRBV12-4, the J call TRBJ2-7; no clear D gene. The CDR3 runs to 15 residues. V was cut by 4 bases and J by 5 bases, with 18 bases left in between. As DNA, the CDR3 is TGTGCCAGCAGTTCCCACACCCAGGACCGACACGAGCAGTACTTC. Protein: CASSSHTQDRHEQYF.

This clonotype is a singleton in its sample. The gene calls are TRBV3-1 and TRBJ2-1; the match to TRBD2 covers 9 bases. The trim removed 1 base at V and 8 bases at J, leaving 9 bases unmatched. The CDR3 runs to 16 residues. Germline CDR1 and CDR2: LGHDT and YNNKEL (reference sequence). The CDR3 sequence: CASSQGIGTSIYEQFF. CDR3 coding DNA: TGTGCCAGCAGCCAAGGGATCGGGACTAGCATCTATGAGCAGTTCTTC.

The CDR3 protein is CASSYSASGGIQETQYF. CDR3 coding DNA: TGTGCCAGCAGTTACAGTGCCAGCGGGGGGATCCAAGAGACCCAGTACTTC. The chain has TRBV6-5 and TRBJ2-5, with 9 bases aligning to TRBD2. CDR1 MNHEY and CDR2 SVGAGI come from the germline V gene. The trim removed 2 bases at V and 1 base at J, leaving 8 bases unmatched. The CDR3 covers 17 residues.

The rearrangement links TRBV20-1 to TRBJ2-2; 7 bases are shared with TRBD2. The CDR3 length is 14 residues. The germline CDR1 and CDR2 sequences are DFQATT and SNEGSKA (reference sequence). Losses at the gene ends were 1 base for V and 4 bases for J; bases not matched to a gene: 3. The CDR3 sequence is CSARAGGSTGELFF. As DNA, the CDR3 is TGCAGTGCTAGAGCGGGGGGTAGCACCGGGGAGCTGTTTTTT.

The rearrangement uses TRBV20-1 and TRBJ2-1; D might be TRBD2 (7 bases). The germline V and J ends were trimmed by 1 base and 7 bases, with 20 bases remaining between them. Germline V lookup: CDR1 DFQATT, CDR2 SNEGSKA (reference sequence). This CDR3 region has 16 residues. In DNA form, the CDR3 reads TGCAGTGCTAGAGGAGGGGGGGCCCAATTCTGGAATGAGCAGTTCTTC. Its translation: CSARGGGAQFWNEQFF.

The chain links TRBV6-2 or TRBV6-3 to TRBJ1-2, with D maybe TRBD1 (6 bases). V was shortened by 7 bases and J by 8 bases, with 17 bases between the two germline ends. In germline, CDR1 is MNHEY, CDR2 SVGEGT. The CDR3 has 13 residues. The CDR3 coding sequence is TGTGCCAGCACTGAGGACAGTGCAACCGGCTACACCTTC. This encodes CASTEDSATGYTF.

This clonotype has only a few counts. V and J are TRBV7-9 and TRBJ1-4; D gene ambiguous. Germline CDR1 reads SEHNR; CDR2 reads FQNEAQ (reference sequence). V shed 6 bases and J shed 7 bases, with 24 bases lying between them. The CDR3 is made up of 17 amino acids. For the CDR3, the DNA is TGTGCCAGCAGTTTCGTCCCCTCAACCACGATGGGTGAAAAACTGTTTTTT. Its translation: CASSFVPSTTMGEKLFF.

This chain uses TRBV29-1 with TRBJ1-1; D unresolved. The germline CDR1 and CDR2 sequences are SQVTM and ANQGSEA. The CDR3 is 14 residues long. The V end was cut by 0 bases, the J end by 4 bases, with 12 bases between. The CDR3 sequence is CSVEDGSGATEAFF. CDR3 nucleotide sequence: TGCAGCGTTGAAGATGGTTCAGGCGCCACTGAAGCTTTCTTT.

Concerning this clonotype: Sequence at one end of the junction differs from germline and may be a read error. V and J are TRBV9 and TRBJ1-2, with TRBD1 matching over 7 bases. Germline V gene data show CDR1 as SGDLS and CDR2 as YYNGEE. The length of the CDR3 is 13 residues. The chain's CDR3 is CAGSRDRDRGYTF. In DNA, the CDR3 is TGTGCCGGCAGCCGAGACAGGGACCGTGGCTACACCTTC.

This clonotype showed up just a few times. V usage is TRBV18 and J usage is TRBJ2-5, with 7 bases identical to TRBD2. V lost 6 bases to trimming and J lost 11 bases; unmatched junction nucleotides: 12. This CDR3 is 13 amino acids long. Germline assignment: CDR1 KGHSH and CDR2 LQKENI. CDR3 protein: CASSTSADNEQYF. The CDR3 DNA is TGTGCCAGCTCTACTAGCGCCGACAATGAGCAGTACTTC.

The J gene is TRBJ2-2, the V gene TRBV7-2; D call uncertain. The ends were cut back, 1 base at V and 1 base at J, with 10 bases in the middle. The CDR3 totals 16 residues. Per the germline V gene, CDR1 is SGHTA and CDR2 is FQGNSA. This CDR3 reads CASSLGHIGNTGELFF. In nucleotides, the CDR3 is TGTGCCAGCAGCTTAGGACATATCGGGAACACCGGGGAGCTGTTTTTT.

The rearrangement links TRBV9 to TRBJ2-1; tentative D call: TRBD1 (5 bases). The DNA end favors TRBJ2-7, so the J call may be wrong. The CDR3 totals 15 residues. Looked up from germline, CDR1 is SGDLS and CDR2 is YYNGEE. The CDR3 DNA sequence: TGTGCCAGCAGCGTAGGCCAGGACACCTACAATGAGCAGTACTTC. Its protein product is CASSVGQDTYNEQYF.